The following is a T cell receptor beta chain sequence with its context. This clone has only a few counts. Its cognate antigen has yet to be identified. The input lacks base qualities; no much larger clone sits a single base away. The data derive from a study of cytomegalovirus exposure and HLA in healthy donors (dated by TCRdb to about 2017). Concerning the study at large: In an earlier analysis of 587 of the donors, around 290 Gb of sequence data and 100 million or so unique TCR beta sequences from 150 million to 200 million T cells were reported. Every discovery cohort repertoire had been produced on one sequencing platform. Typing coverage differed by locus: A, B, C, DRB1 and DQB1 were typed in roughly 620-630 donors, DQA1 in about 510, DPA1 in approximately 600, and DPB1 in 400 to 490. About 330 gigabases of sequencing data and around 90 million unique TCR sequences made up an early release that covered roughly 670 HLA-typed donors. In a later analysis, previously published TCR beta repertoires from about 640 donors were re-analyzed and high-resolution HLA genotyping was added so that TCR occurrence patterns could be studied. A separate validation cohort of over 95 different subjects was used in addition to the 666-subject first cohort. Rather than drawing on any new phenotypic data, the later analysis identified candidate immune exposures from TCR beta sequences and the way those sequences occurred across donors. Of the approximately 400 genotyped donors, 65% to 90% fell in the genetic ancestry cluster associated with self-reported Caucasian donors. To predict cytomegalovirus infection status, the study brought together high-throughput TCR immunosequencing, statistical association of individual TCRs with disease status, and machine learning. The study aimed to test whether signatures of past pathogen exposure could be identified by cataloging public T cell receptors. Across about 380 genotyped donors of the cohort, an average of about 240,000 unique TCR beta nucleotide sequences per donor were sequenced, and around 20% of those sequences were non-productive. In an earlier analysis of roughly 580 of the donors, high-throughput TCR beta sequencing was used to judge whether each TCR beta V gene segment behaved as functional or pseudogenic. Donor age, sex, ethnicity and CMV serostatus were compiled alongside the repertoire data. Several DR-DQ haplotypes were handled as single units for association and clustering, since linkage in the cohort was strong. In a later genetic analysis, genome-wide SNP genotypes for about 55% of the roughly 700 donors were used, and that subset was treated as a discovery cohort. The study used immunosequencing to profile the T cell repertoires of under 700 subjects and linked those repertoires to cytomegalovirus serostatus. Both class I and class II loci were covered by HLA typing, at four-digit resolution.

General findings and caveats noted by the study authors: In a later analysis, HLA-associated TCR beta chains were found to be more clonally expanded and to have lower generation probabilities than equally common non-associated chains. Because counts were too low, seventeen rarely observed V segments, including chromosome 9 orphons, were excluded from the earlier analysis of 587 of the donors. In the study, approximately 150 TCR beta chains were listed as associated with cytomegalovirus. V-gene and J-gene trimming of TCR beta chains was associated with a missense DCLRE1C variant in a later genetic analysis, and the association was replicated in an independent cohort. The cohort was sequenced for TCR beta chains only, and without alpha or paired-chain data the features that could be detected were limited. The presence/absence analyses assumed that sequencing depth was roughly uniform across donors, and that assumption may not be true. The sequencing pipeline was judged likely to have produced a cluster of highly shared sequence variants as a technical artifact. Broadly in line with IMGT annotations, most TCR beta V segments showed up in productive rearrangements about 87% or about 30% of the time in an earlier analysis of some 590 of the donors. Assigning TCR associations to individual alleles was difficult when HLA alleles, especially DR and DQ, strongly co-occurred. A further reported finding was that TCR beta sequences accurately predicted the HLA-A and HLA-B alleles for most subjects in the first cohort. According to a later genetic analysis, donors in an Asian-associated ancestry cluster had fewer N-insertions in productive TCRs than the approximately 670-donor mean. Correlated functional status among segregating V segments might reflect linkage disequilibrium, but an unknown experimental factor could not be ruled out. According to a later analysis, most CMV-associated TCR beta chains appeared to be HLA-restricted, and the HLA associations seemed to be driven largely by CMV exposure. While some public TCRs were present in many individuals, most TCR sequences turned up only very rarely across donors. In a later analysis, about 16,000 TCR beta sequences were associated with specific HLA alleles at a false discovery rate of 0.05. According to a later analysis, parvovirus B19, influenza, CMV and Epstein-Barr virus appeared linked to several top co-occurrence clusters. In vitro tests confirmed that a few of the cytomegalovirus-associated TCR beta chains recognize cytomegalovirus antigens. Some IMGT-functional V segments, including TRBV6-2 and TRBV6-3, could not be distinguished by the 87-base-pair reads and were therefore excluded. Cytomegalovirus status was reported to be diagnosed by the classifier with high specificity and sensitivity in both the original and validation cohorts. For the cohort, immune exposure information was limited to CMV serostatus. According to a later analysis, TCR association rates differed among HLA loci, with DRB1 alleles showing the most associated TCRs and HLA-C alleles showing the fewest. According to the authors, the approach could potentially be generalized to other disease states and immunological phenotypes. Because HLA typing was missing for some donors at each locus, association tests included only the typed subset.

CDR1 is given as LNHNV and CDR2 as YYDKDF, both from the germline V gene (reference sequence). V sheds 4 bases and J sheds 8 bases, leaving 14 bases between their ends. The CDR3 sequence holds 13 residues, the cysteine and phenylalanine included. Only the CDR3 DNA is retained, 39 bases long and in frame from the first base. The method was the immunoSEQ multiplex PCR assay. For the multiplex PCR, a mixture combining 60 forward primers for TCR Vbeta segments and 13 reverse primers for TCR Jbeta segments was used. The CDR3 region of rearranged TCR beta genes was amplified from genomic DNA with a multiplex PCR assay. The amplified TCR beta libraries were sequenced on the Illumina HiSeq System as 87-base-pair reads. In the paper's pipeline: A later analysis counted about 80 million unique TCR beta chains across the 666 repertoires, and some 11 million of these chains were shared by at least two donors. A nearest-neighbor algorithm error-corrected the raw reads and collapsed the reads into unique sequences, merging closely related sequences to remove PCR and sequencing errors. V, D and J gene segments were assigned by aligning CDR3 sequences to IMGT reference sequences. For a sequence to be retained, at least a six-nucleotide match to both a V gene segment and a J gene segment was required. A rearrangement was called productive if the CDR3 had no stop codons and remained in frame with V and J, and every other rearrangement was called non-productive. Following IMGT convention, CDR3 was defined as the stretch from the second conserved V-encoded cysteine up to the conserved J-encoded phenylalanine. The earlier analysis of fewer than 750 of the donors excluded sequences that lacked an unambiguous match to a single V gene segment. An earlier analysis of 550 to 650 of the donors classified V segments as functional when productive rearrangements were above 56.7% and as segregating when the standard deviation between donors was above 5%. A statistical classification framework was built for diagnosing cytomegalovirus status from the catalog of TCR beta chain sequences. V and J gene assignment, in a later analysis, came from comparing TCR nucleotide sequences with IMGT/GENE-DB human TR gene sequences. The TCRdist pipeline was used in a later analysis to assign CDR3 sequences and most-parsimonious VDJ recombination scenarios. In a later analysis, every TCR beta chain was defined by the combination of its CDR3 amino acid sequence and its V-gene family, and reads without a unique V-gene family were dropped. As a way to deal with suspected cross-contamination and a sequencing artifact, a later analysis dropped approximately 570 nucleotide sequences that were highly shared and had low generation probability. A later analysis calculated a clonal expansion index for each public chain from normalized within-repertoire ranks of inferred template counts. In a later analysis, generation probabilities were computed using a VDJ recombination model fitted to out-of-frame rearrangements, and the results were checked against IGoR. Hypergeometric tests were used in a later analysis to score TCR-TCR, TCR-HLA and TCR-CMV co-occurrence, with a repertoire-size bias correction applied to the TCR pairs. To estimate false discovery rates, a later analysis permuted the HLA or CMV assignments 20 times. In a later analysis, co-occurring TCRs were grouped using DBSCAN, with TCRdist sequence similarity added in when clustering inside HLA-allele-positive subsets. Repertoires with fewer than 30,000 or more than 120,000 public chains, plus five repertoires with anomalous nucleotide sharing, were excluded from co-occurrence clustering. Not all clones reach the TCRdb copy of this immuneACCESS table, which keeps in-frame sequences only. Checked studies attribute under half of the gap to unresolved V genes and leave the rest unexplained. The V and J calls and clone size are taken from that table; D and trimming were inferred from the DNA. In all, the sample holds under 200,000 clones, and 65% to 70% of those were seen once. The top ten clones comprise around 4.5% of the sample.

In total, 500 to 700 healthy bone marrow donors made up the cohort. At the time of sampling, all cohort members were nominally healthy, though unrecorded immune exposures were likely present. The donor tested CMV seropositive and was one of the 289 seropositive cohort members. Each donor provided a peripheral blood sample, and peripheral blood mononuclear cells were used for TCR beta sequencing. The Qiagen DNeasy Blood Extraction Kit was used to extract genomic DNA from the blood cell samples. The source material was PBMCs. The origin of this receptor is a woman aged 18-30 years in good health and CMV-seropositive. Recombination linked TRBV15 to TRBJ1-1, with the D gene not clear enough to name. CDR3 reads: CATSISYPSEAFF. The DNA sequence is as follows: TGTGCCACCAGCATCTCTTATCCTTCGGAAGCTTTCTTT.